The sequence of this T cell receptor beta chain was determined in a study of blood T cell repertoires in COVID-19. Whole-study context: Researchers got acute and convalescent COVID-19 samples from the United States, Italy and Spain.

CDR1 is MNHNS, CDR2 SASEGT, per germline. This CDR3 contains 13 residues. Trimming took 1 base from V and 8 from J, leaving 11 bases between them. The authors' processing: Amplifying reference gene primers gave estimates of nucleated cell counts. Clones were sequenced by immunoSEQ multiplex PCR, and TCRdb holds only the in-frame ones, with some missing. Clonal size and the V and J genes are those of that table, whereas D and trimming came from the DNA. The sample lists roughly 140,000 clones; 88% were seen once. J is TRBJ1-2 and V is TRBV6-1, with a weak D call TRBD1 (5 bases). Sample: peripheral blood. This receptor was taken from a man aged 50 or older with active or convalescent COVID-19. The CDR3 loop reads CASSEVRQGGYTF. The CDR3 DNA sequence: TGTGCCAGCAGTGAAGTCAGGCAGGGCGGCTACACCTTC.